Below are 10 T cell receptor beta chains sequenced from a single sample in a study. One entry per CDR3 protein results from TCRdb running MiXCR on the 5' RACE reads. Seen here are roughly 42,000 distinct CDR3 sequences, around 20% observed once, and the top ten hold more than 4%. Cells sorted as Tregs were CD4+, CD25+ and CD127-/low. Specimen: Tregs sorted from blood. The receptors stem from a female donor with breast cancer.

This clonotype was observed at least ten times. This sequence joins TRBV6-5 and TRBJ1-5; maybe TRBD1 (6 bases). Germline V gene lookup returns CDR1 MNHEY and CDR2 SVGAGI. The CDR3 is made up of 17 amino acids. Trimming left V 6 bases short and J 2 bases short, with 20 bases between. The DNA for the CDR3 is TGTGCCAGCAGATCTACAGGGTATGGGGGAGGCAATCAGCCCCAGCATTTT. Amino acids: CASRSTGYGGGNQPQHF.

This clonotype has a count of ten or more. The V gene is TRBV5-1, the J gene TRBJ2-1; TRBD2 agrees at 11 bases. The ends lost 5 bases at V and 7 bases at J; junction bases unmatched: 14. The germline CDR1 and CDR2 sequences are SGHRS and YFSETQ. The CDR3 consists of 17 residues. CDR3 coding DNA: TGCGCCAGCAGTCCGGCTCCCGGGACTAGCGGACCTAATGAGCAGTTCTTC. As protein: CASSPAPGTSGPNEQFF. The variable domain in full, completed from reference TRBV5-1 and TRBJ2-1, reads KAGVTQTPRYLIKTRGQQVTLSCSPISGHRSVSWYQQTPGQGLQFLFEYFSETQRNKGNFPGRFSGRQFSNSRSEMNVSTLELGDSALYLCASSPAPGTSGPNEQFFGPGTRLTVL.

As regards this clonotype: This CDR3 is missing its conserved last phenylalanine or tryptophan, likely due to a read error. It is unclear where the CDR3 begins or ends on the DNA, so no DNA is shown, and the CDR3 is as TCRdb lists it. This chain joins TRBV6-6 and TRBJ2-3; the table assigns TRBD1, which was not confirmed against the DNA. The CDR3 adds up to 13 amino acids, both ends counted. Germline V CDR1 and CDR2: MNHNY, SVGAGI (reference sequence). Here the CDR3 reads CERRGAGRDTQEG.

This clonotype was seen many times. The V and J genes are TRBV12-3 or TRBV12-4 and TRBJ2-1; D unclear. The CDR3 spans 12 residues. V dropped 5 bases and J dropped 10 bases, with 12 bases sitting between them. CDR3 amino acids: CASSPPRGEQFF. CDR3 DNA: TGTGCCAGCAGTCCCCCTCGCGGCGAGCAGTTCTTC.

By share of the sample, this clonotype is medium-sized. The chain carries TRBV6-5 and TRBJ1-1; TRBD1 agrees at 7 bases. Trimming removed 8 bases from V and 4 bases from J; junction bases left unmatched: 7. Germline V lookup: CDR1 MNHEY, CDR2 SVGAGI. The CDR3 is 13 residues long. CDR3 in DNA: TGTGCCAGCGGCTCAGGGGGGCTCACTGAAGCTTTCTTT. Protein sequence: CASGSGGLTEAFF.

This clonotype has a handful of counts. One end of the junction varies from germline; a read error may be responsible. The genes are TRBV15 and TRBJ2-7; TRBD2 might be the D (7 bases). The CDR3 runs 14 residues. Germline CDR1 reads LNHNV; CDR2 reads YYDKDF (reference sequence). The CDR3 DNA follows: TGTGCCACCGGCAGAGAGGGGGGAGGGTTCGAGCAGTACTTC. Encoded protein: CATGREGGGFEQYF.

This clonotype was detected once. A much larger clone lies a single base off, so this may be a read error. This chain connects TRBV4-1 to TRBJ1-5, with D unclear. The germline V gene has CDR1 MGHRA and CDR2 YSYEKL. The CDR3 has 13 amino acids. Deletions cut 1 base from V and 11 bases from J, with 12 bases between. The CDR3 DNA follows: TGCGCCAGCAGCCAAGCCCTATCCCGGTCCCAGCATTTT. It specifies CASSQALSRSQHF.

This clonotype was seen a handful of times. The chain recombines TRBV9 with TRBJ2-7; 7 bases agree with TRBD1. CDR1 and CDR2 (germline): SGDLS, YYNGEE. The CDR3 is 15 residues long. J lost 6 bases, V lost 4 bases, and 13 bases had no gene match. CDR3 sequence reads: CASSPETGLYSEQYF. The CDR3 DNA sequence: TGTGCCAGCAGCCCAGAGACAGGGTTATATAGCGAGCAGTACTTC.

As regards this clonotype: One end of the junction fails to match germline, which may point to a read error. This chain links TRBV5-1 with TRBJ2-2; D may be TRBD1 or TRBD2 (5 bases each). Germline loops: CDR1 SGHRS, CDR2 YFSETQ. The CDR3 is made up of 15 amino acids. The CDR3 spells CASSDRKKNTGERFF. The CDR3 DNA reads TGCGCCAGCAGCGACAGAAAAAAGAACACCGGGGAGCGGTTTTTT.

The V and J genes are TRBV28 and TRBJ2-5, with D hard to call. CDR1 MDHEN and CDR2 SYDVKM come from the germline V gene. V was cut by 6 bases and J by 7 bases, with 12 bases left in between. The CDR3 is 12 residues long. CDR3 sequence reads: CASSKNGRTQYF. The CDR3 DNA reads TGTGCCAGCAGCAAGAATGGGCGGACCCAGTACTTC.